The clone carrying this TCR beta chain was counted only a few times. In the study's own analysis: Amplified reference gene primers provided the basis for estimating nucleated cell counts. Libraries were prepared by immunoSEQ multiplex PCR; TCRdb keeps only in-frame clonotypes and omits some of them. D and trimming come from the DNA, and the V and J calls and clone size come from that table. The repertoire holds some 150,000 clones, about 87% seen once, with 3% to 4.5% in the top ten. This entry is derived from a study of blood T cell repertoires in COVID-19. Germline-derived CDR1 and CDR2 are LGHNT and FRNRAP. V was pared by 4 bases and J by 5 bases, with 10 bases of the junction left unmatched. The CDR3 is 16 residues long.

The origin of this receptor is a woman aged 55 to 70 who had recovered from COVID-19. Material: peripheral blood. This chain connects TRBV12-5 to TRBJ2-1; 8 positions agree with TRBD2. CDR3 in amino acids: CASGSAGGGTNNEQFF. The CDR3 DNA sequence: TGTGCTAGTGGTTCGGCCGGGGGGGGAACAAACAATGAGCAGTTCTTC.